This T cell receptor beta chain is from a study of blood T cell repertoires in COVID-19. The overall study: T cells, B-cell-depleted T cells, or PBMCs supplied cDNA or gDNA.

Germline V gene lookup returns CDR1 MDHEN and CDR2 SYDVKM. Deletions cut 4 bases from V and 0 bases from J, with 13 bases between. The CDR3 sequence is 15 residues long. Seattle enrolled patients during active infection and tracked them longitudinally. Sequencing was performed with immunoSEQ multiplex PCR; in TCRdb, only in-frame clones are kept and a portion is missing. This sample yields about 220,000 clones, of which approximately 78% are seen a single time; roughly 5.1% belongs to the top ten. Sequencing was done on a sample of peripheral blood. This chain connects TRBV28 to TRBJ2-7; TRBD1 might be the D (6 bases). The TCR comes from a woman aged 65 to 85 with COVID-19, enrolled during active disease. In DNA, the CDR3 is TGTGCCAGCAGTTCCGTTAGGGGGAGCTCCTACGAGCAGTACTTC. It is translated as CASSSVRGSSYEQYF. Variable domain in full (rest from reference TRBV28 and TRBJ2-7): DVKVTQSSRYLVKRTGEKVFLECVQDMDHENMFWYRQDPGLGLRLIYFSYDVKMKEKGDIPEGYSVSREKKERFSLILESASTNQTSMYLCASSSVRGSSYEQYFGPGTRLTVT.